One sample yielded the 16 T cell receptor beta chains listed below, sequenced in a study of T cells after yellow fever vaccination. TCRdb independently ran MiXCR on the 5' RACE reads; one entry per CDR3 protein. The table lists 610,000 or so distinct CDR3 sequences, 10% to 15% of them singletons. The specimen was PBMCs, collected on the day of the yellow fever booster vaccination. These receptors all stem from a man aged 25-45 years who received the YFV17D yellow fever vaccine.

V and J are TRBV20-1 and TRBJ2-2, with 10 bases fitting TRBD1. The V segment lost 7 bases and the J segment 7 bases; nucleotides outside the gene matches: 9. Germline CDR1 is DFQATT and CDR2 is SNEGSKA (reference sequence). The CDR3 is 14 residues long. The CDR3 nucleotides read TGCAGTGTACTGGGACAGGGGACTCGCGGGGAGCTGTTTTTT. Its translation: CSVLGQGTRGELFF.

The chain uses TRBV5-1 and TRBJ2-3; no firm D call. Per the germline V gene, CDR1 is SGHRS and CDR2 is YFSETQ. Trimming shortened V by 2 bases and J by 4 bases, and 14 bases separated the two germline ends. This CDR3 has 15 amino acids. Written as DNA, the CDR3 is TGCGCCAGCAGCTTCTTCGCGGTACGGTCAGATACGCAGTATTTT. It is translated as CASSFFAVRSDTQYF. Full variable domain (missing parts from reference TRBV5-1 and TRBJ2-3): KAGVTQTPRYLIKTRGQQVTLSCSPISGHRSVSWYQQTPGQGLQFLFEYFSETQRNKGNFPGRFSGRQFSNSRSEMNVSTLELGDSALYLCASSFFAVRSDTQYFGPGTRLTVL.

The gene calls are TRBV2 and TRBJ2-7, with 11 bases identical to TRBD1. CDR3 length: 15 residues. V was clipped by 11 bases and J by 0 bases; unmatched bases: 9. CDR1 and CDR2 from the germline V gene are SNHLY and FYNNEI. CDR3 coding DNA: TGTGCCGACCGAACCGGGACAGGGGGCTCCTACGAGCAGTACTTC. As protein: CADRTGTGGSYEQYF.

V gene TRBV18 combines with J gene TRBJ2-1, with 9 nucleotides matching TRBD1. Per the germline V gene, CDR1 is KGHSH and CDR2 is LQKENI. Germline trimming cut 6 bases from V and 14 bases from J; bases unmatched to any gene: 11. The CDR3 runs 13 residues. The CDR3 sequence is CASSQGQGFVEFF. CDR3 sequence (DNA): TGTGCCAGCTCTCAGGGACAGGGATTTGTGGAGTTCTTC.

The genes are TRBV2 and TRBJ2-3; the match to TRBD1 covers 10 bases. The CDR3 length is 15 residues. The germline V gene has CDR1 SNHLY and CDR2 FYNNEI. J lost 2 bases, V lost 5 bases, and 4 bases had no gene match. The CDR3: CASSQDRGHTDTQYF. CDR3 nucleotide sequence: TGTGCCAGCAGTCAAGACAGGGGGCACACAGATACGCAGTATTTT. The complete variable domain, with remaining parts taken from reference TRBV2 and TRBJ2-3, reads EPEVTQTPSHQVTQMGQEVILRCVPISNHLYFYWYRQILGQKVEFLVSFYNNEISEKSEIFDDQFSVERPDGSNFTLKIRSTKLEDSAMYFCASSQDRGHTDTQYFGPGTRLTVL.

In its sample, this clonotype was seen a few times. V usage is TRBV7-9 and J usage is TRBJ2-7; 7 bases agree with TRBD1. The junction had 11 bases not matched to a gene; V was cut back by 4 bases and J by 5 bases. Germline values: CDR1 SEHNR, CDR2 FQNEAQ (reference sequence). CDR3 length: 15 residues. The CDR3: CASSSSYRGGDEQYF. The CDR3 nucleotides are TGTGCCAGCAGCTCATCCTACAGGGGCGGCGACGAGCAGTACTTC.

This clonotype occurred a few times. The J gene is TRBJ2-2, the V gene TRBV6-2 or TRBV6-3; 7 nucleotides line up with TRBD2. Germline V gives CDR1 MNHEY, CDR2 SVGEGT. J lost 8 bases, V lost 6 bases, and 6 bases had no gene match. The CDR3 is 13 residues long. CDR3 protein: CASRELARGELFF. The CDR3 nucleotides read TGTGCCAGCAGGGAACTAGCGCGGGGGGAGCTGTTTTTT.

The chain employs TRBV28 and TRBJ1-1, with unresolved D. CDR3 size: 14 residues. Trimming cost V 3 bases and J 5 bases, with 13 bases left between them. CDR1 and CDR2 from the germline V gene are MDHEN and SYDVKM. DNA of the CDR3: TGTGCCAGCAGTTTTAGGACGGCTCTTACTGAAGCTTTCTTT. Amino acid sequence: CASSFRTALTEAFF. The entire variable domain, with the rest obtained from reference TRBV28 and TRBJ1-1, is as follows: DVKVTQSSRYLVKRTGEKVFLECVQDMDHENMFWYRQDPGLGLRLIYFSYDVKMKEKGDIPEGYSVSREKKERFSLILESASTNQTSMYLCASSFRTALTEAFFGQGTRLTVV.

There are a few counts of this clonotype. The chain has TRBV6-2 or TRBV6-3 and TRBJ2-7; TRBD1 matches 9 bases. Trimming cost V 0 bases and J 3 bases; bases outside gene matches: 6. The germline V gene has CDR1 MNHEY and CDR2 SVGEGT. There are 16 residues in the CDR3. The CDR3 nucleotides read TGTGCCAGCAGTTACTCTGGGGGACAGGGTAACTACGAGCAGTACTTC. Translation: CASSYSGGQGNYEQYF.

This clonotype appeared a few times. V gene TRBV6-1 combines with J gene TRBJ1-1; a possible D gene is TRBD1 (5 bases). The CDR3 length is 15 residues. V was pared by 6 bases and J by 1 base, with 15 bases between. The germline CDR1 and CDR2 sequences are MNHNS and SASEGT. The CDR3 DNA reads TGTGCCAGCAGGATTAGTACGGGGGGGAACACTGAAGCTTTCTTT. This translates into CASRISTGGNTEAFF.

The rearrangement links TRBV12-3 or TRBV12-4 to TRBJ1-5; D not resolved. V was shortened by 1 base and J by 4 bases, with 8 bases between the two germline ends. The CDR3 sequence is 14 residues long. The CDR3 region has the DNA TGTGCCAGCAGTTTAGTACGGCTGAATCAGCCCCAGCATTTT. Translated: CASSLVRLNQPQHF.

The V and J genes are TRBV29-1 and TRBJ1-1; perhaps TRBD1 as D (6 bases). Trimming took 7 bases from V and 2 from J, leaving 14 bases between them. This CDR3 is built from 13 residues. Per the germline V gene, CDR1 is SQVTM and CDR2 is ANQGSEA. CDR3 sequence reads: CSAATGLNTEAFF. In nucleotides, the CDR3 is TGCAGCGCAGCGACAGGACTCAACACTGAAGCTTTCTTT.

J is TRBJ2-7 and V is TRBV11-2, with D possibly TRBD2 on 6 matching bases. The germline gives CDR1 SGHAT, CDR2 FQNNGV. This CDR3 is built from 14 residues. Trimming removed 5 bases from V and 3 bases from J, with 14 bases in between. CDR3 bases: TGTGCCAGCAGCGACCGGGACTTCAACTACGAGCAGTACTTC. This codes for CASSDRDFNYEQYF.

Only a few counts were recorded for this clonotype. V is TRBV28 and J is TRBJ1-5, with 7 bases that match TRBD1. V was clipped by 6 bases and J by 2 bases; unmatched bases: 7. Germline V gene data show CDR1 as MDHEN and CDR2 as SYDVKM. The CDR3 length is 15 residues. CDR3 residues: CASSPTGRGNQPQHF. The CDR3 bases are TGTGCCAGCAGCCCGACAGGGAGGGGCAATCAGCCCCAGCATTTT.

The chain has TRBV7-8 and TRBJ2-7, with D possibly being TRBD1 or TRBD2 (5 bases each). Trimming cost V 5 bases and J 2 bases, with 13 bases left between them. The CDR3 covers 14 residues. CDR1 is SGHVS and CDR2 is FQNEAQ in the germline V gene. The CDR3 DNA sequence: TGTGCCAGCAGCATTGGGACGGGAACCTACGAGCAGTACTTC. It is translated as CASSIGTGTYEQYF.

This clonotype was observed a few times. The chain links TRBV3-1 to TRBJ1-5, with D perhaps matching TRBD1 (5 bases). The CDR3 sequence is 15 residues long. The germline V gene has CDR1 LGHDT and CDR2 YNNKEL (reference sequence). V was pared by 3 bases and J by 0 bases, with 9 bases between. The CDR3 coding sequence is TGTGCCAGCAGCCACGGCAGGGCTAGCAATCAGCCCCAGCATTTT. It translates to CASSHGRASNQPQHF.